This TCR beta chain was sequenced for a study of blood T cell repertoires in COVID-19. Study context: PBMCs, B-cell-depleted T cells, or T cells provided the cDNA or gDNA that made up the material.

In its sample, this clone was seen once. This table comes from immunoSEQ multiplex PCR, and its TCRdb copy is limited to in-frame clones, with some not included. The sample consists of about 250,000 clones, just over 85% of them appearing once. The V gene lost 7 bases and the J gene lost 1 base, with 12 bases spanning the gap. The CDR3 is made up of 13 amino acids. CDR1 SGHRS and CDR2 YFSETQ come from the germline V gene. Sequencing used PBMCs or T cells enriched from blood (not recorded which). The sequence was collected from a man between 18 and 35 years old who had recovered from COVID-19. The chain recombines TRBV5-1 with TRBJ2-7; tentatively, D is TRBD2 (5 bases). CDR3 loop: CASGGHDSYEQYF. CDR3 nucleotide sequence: TGCGCCAGCGGCGGGCATGATTCCTACGAGCAGTACTTC.